This T cell receptor beta chain originates from a study of T cell responses to AZD1222 COVID-19 vaccine. Trimming stripped 6 bases from V and 8 bases from J, with 13 bases between. Germline CDR1 is SNHLY and CDR2 is FYNNEI. The CDR3 loop spans 12 amino acids. Clones were sequenced by immunoSEQ multiplex PCR, and TCRdb holds only the in-frame ones, with some missing. The table shows over 110,000 clones, with 93% occurring only once. Findings and limits, study-wide: Of the AZD1222 recipients, only 5 to 7 were seropositive at baseline. In the spike-specific TCR repertoire, nearly half reportedly target unmutated variant regions.

Points on this clone: Antigen: not known.

The source was peripheral blood, collected after recovery from COVID-19. The V gene is TRBV2, the J gene TRBJ1-2, with TRBD1 as a possible D gene (5 bases). The receptor was isolated from an adult who had recovered from COVID-19. In DNA form, the CDR3 reads TGTGCCAGCAGGGCAGGGATGATCGGCTACACCTTC. This gives the protein CASRAGMIGYTF.